This T cell receptor beta chain is from a study of blood T cell repertoires in COVID-19. Overall study: Spain, Italy and the United States supplied samples that represented acute and convalescent COVID-19.

This CDR3 region has 15 residues. Trimming cost V 4 bases and J 5 bases; bases outside gene matches: 7. CDR1 is SGDLS, CDR2 YYNGEE, per germline. Participants spanned ages about 18 to 95 years and resided in fewer than 30 US areas. Assay used: immunoSEQ multiplex PCR; TCRdb lists only in-frame clones, some missing. The sample records under 250,000 clones, roughly nine tenths being singletons. This sequence originates from a woman between 18 and 30 years old in a cohort exposed to, infected with or recovered from COVID-19 (not recorded which). The chain is built from TRBV9 and TRBJ2-3; 10 nucleotides agree with TRBD1. Sequenced input: PBMCs or T cells enriched from blood (not recorded which). The DNA for the CDR3 is TGTGCCAGCAGCCATGACAGGGGGCGCGGAGATACGCAGTATTTT. Encoded protein: CASSHDRGRGDTQYF.